Below, 20 T cell receptor beta chains from the same sample are listed, as sequenced in a study of PD-1 blockade in classical Hodgkin lymphoma. Each patient experienced a relapse that followed autologous stem cell transplantation, and brentuximab vedotin exposure varied. The repertoire was sequenced with immunoSEQ multiplex PCR; TCRdb's copy has only in-frame clones and lacks some. This sample carries 20,000 to 30,000 clones, more than 75% of them seen once, and the ten largest clones take 6.7%. The sequences come from peripheral blood mononuclear cells (PBMCs), collected at baseline. These receptors originate from a human donor with classical Hodgkin lymphoma.

The chain carries TRBV7-8 and TRBJ1-1; TRBD1 is a possible D gene (5 bases). The CDR3 sequence is 15 residues long. Trimming cost V 3 bases and J 2 bases, with 13 bases left between them. CDR1 SGHVS and CDR2 FQNEAQ come from the germline V gene. The CDR3 spells CASSLVVGVNTEAFF. The CDR3 nucleotides are TGTGCCAGCAGCTTGGTCGTGGGGGTTAACACTGAAGCTTTCTTT.

This chain connects TRBV18 to TRBJ2-1; TRBD2 matches 13 bases. This CDR3 is built from 17 residues. Germline values: CDR1 KGHSH, CDR2 LQKENI. V trimming: 0 bases; J trimming: 10 bases; junction bases outside the gene matches: 9. CDR3: CASSPPIHGTSGVEQFF. The CDR3 DNA sequence: TGTGCCAGCTCACCACCGATACACGGGACTAGCGGGGTCGAGCAGTTCTTC.

This clone appeared once. V and J are TRBV19 and TRBJ1-1; perhaps TRBD1 as D (6 bases). CDR1 is LNHDA and CDR2 is SQIVND in the germline V gene (reference sequence). The V end was cut by 8 bases, the J end by 1 base, with 20 bases between. The CDR3 loop spans 16 amino acids. The chain's CDR3 is CASSPLGGFANTEAFF. CDR3 DNA: TGTGCCAGTTCCCCCTTGGGGGGCTTCGCGAACACTGAAGCTTTCTTT.

The chain employs TRBV7-2 and TRBJ1-3, with a weak D call TRBD1 (6 bases). The CDR3 is made up of 17 amino acids. V dropped 1 base and J dropped 2 bases, with 15 bases sitting between them. In germline, CDR1 is SGHTA, CDR2 FQGNSA. Here the CDR3 DNA reads TGTGCCAGCAGCTTAGGCCCCCTAGAGGGGGCTGGAAACACCATATATTTT. Translation: CASSLGPLEGAGNTIYF.

This chain uses TRBV4-1 with TRBJ2-5; the D call may be TRBD1 or TRBD2 (5 bases each). Trimming took off 1 base at V and 5 bases at J, with 17 bases between the two ends. There are 16 residues in the CDR3. The germline V gene has CDR1 MGHRA and CDR2 YSYEKL. The chain's CDR3 is CASSQGGSGSWETQYF. CDR3 DNA sequence: TGCGCCAGCAGCCAAGGGGGGTCAGGGTCGTGGGAGACCCAGTACTTC.

This clone was seen a handful of times. This chain uses TRBV4-3 with TRBJ1-4, with no clear D. The CDR3 runs to 15 residues. In germline, CDR1 is LGHNA, CDR2 YSLEER. The V end was cut by 1 base, the J end by 4 bases, with 10 bases between. CDR3 nucleotides: TGCGCCAGCAGCCAAGTCCTTGGATTTAATGAAAAACTGTTTTTT. It yields the protein CASSQVLGFNEKLFF.

V is TRBV5-4 and J is TRBJ2-7; D unclear. CDR1 is SGHNT and CDR2 is YYREEE in the germline V gene (reference sequence). This CDR3 is 16 amino acids long. The V gene lost 1 base and the J gene lost 3 bases, with 17 bases spanning the gap. CDR3 sequence (DNA): TGTGCCAGCAGCTTGCATCCGGACCCTACCTTCTACGAGCAGTACTTC. It specifies CASSLHPDPTFYEQYF.

This clone occurred once. This rearrangement joins TRBV28 to TRBJ2-6; D tentatively fits TRBD1 or TRBD2 (5 bases each). V was pared by 2 bases and J by 0 bases, with 11 bases between. The CDR3 loop spans 17 amino acids. CDR1 is MDHEN, CDR2 SYDVKM, per germline. CDR3 nucleotides: TGTGCCAGCAGTTTAAGGGACCTACGCTCTGGGGCCAACGTCCTGACTTTC. Its translation is CASSLRDLRSGANVLTF.

The J gene is TRBJ2-3, the V gene TRBV2; a possible D gene is TRBD2 (5 bases). The CDR3 length is 12 residues. V gave up 6 bases and J gave up 5 bases, with 9 bases separating them. Germline V lookup: CDR1 SNHLY, CDR2 FYNNEI. CDR3 amino acids: CASRWGVDTQYF. The CDR3 DNA sequence: TGTGCCAGCAGATGGGGAGTAGATACGCAGTATTTT.

The CDR3 region has the DNA TGTGCCAGCAGTTACTCGGCGGGACAGGGGGCCCCTGAAGCTTTCTTT. Translation gives CASSYSAGQGAPEAFF. The chain links TRBV6-6 to TRBJ1-1; TRBD1 agrees at 12 bases. CDR1 MNHNY and CDR2 SVGAGI come from the germline V gene (reference sequence). J gave up 6 bases and V 0 bases, and 5 bases lay outside the gene matches. The CDR3 totals 16 residues.

The rearrangement links TRBV29-1 to TRBJ2-3; D is uncertain. V lost 1 base, J lost 0 bases, and 5 bases lay in between. The CDR3 contains 13 residues. CDR1 is SQVTM, CDR2 ANQGSEA, per germline. The CDR3 reads CSVEGPSTDTQYF. The CDR3 coding sequence is TGCAGCGTTGAAGGACCCAGCACAGATACGCAGTATTTT.

The DNA of the CDR3 is TGTGCCAGCAGCCGGCTCAGGGGGAATGATGAAAAACTGTTTTTT. This codes for CASSRLRGNDEKLFF. This chain joins TRBV7-9 and TRBJ1-4, with 7 bases identical to TRBD1. Germline CDR1 SEHNR, CDR2 FQNEAQ (reference sequence). V was pared by 5 bases and J by 6 bases, with 9 bases of the junction left unmatched. The CDR3 totals 15 residues. Drawing the rest from reference TRBV7-9 and TRBJ1-4, the complete variable domain is DTGVSQNPRHKITKRGQNVTFRCDPISEHNRLYWYRQTLGQGPEFLTYFQNEAQLEKSRLLSDRFSAERPKGSFSTLEIQRTEQGDSAMYLCASSRLRGNDEKLFFGSGTQLSVL.

The chain is built from TRBV5-6 and TRBJ1-2; D remains unclear. The CDR3 sequence is 14 residues long. Germline CDR1 is SGHDT and CDR2 is YYEEEE. The V gene lost 3 bases and the J gene lost 6 bases, with 15 bases spanning the gap. The CDR3, as DNA: TGTGCCAGCAGCTCGTTTGTTGGTCGAGATGGCTACACCTTC. Its translation: CASSSFVGRDGYTF. Supplemented by reference TRBV5-6 and TRBJ1-2, the full variable domain reads DAGVTQSPTHLIKTRGQQVTLRCSPKSGHDTVSWYQQALGQGPQFIFQYYEEEERQRGNFPDRFSGHQFPNYSSELNVNALLLGDSALYLCASSSFVGRDGYTFGSGTRLTVV.

The chain couples TRBV18 to TRBJ2-7, with TRBD1 identical over 8 bases. CDR1 is KGHSH, CDR2 LQKENI, per germline. J gave up 3 bases and V 3 bases, and 10 bases lay outside the gene matches. The CDR3 has 16 amino acids. The CDR3 spells CASSPAQGAGGYEQYF. The DNA for the CDR3 is TGTGCCAGCTCACCCGCTCAGGGGGCAGGCGGCTACGAGCAGTACTTC.

This chain links TRBV6-5 with TRBJ2-7; 8 nucleotides agree with TRBD2. This CDR3 spans 14 amino acids. Germline CDR1 is MNHEY and CDR2 is SVGAGI. V was pared by 2 bases and J by 3 bases, with 3 bases of the junction left unmatched. Here the CDR3 DNA reads TGTGCCAGCAGTTACGGCGGGGGGTTCTACGAGCAGTACTTC. Encoded protein: CASSYGGGFYEQYF.

CDR3 region: CASSPGTGAEQYF. The CDR3, as DNA: TGTGCCAGCAGCCCAGGGACAGGGGCCGAGCAGTACTTC. The chain carries TRBV7-9 and TRBJ2-7; 10 positions agree with TRBD1. The CDR3 totals 13 residues. The trim removed 5 bases at V and 6 bases at J, leaving 4 bases unmatched. From germline, CDR1 is SEHNR and CDR2 FQNEAQ (reference sequence).

The J gene is TRBJ2-5, the V gene TRBV7-9, with TRBD1 matching over 8 bases. The V gene end was trimmed by 5 bases and the J gene end by 2 bases; junction bases not matched to a gene: 10. Germline V gene lookup returns CDR1 SEHNR and CDR2 FQNEAQ (reference sequence). This CDR3 comprises 16 residues. CDR3 DNA: TGTGCCAGCAGCGCCAGCCGGGACAGGAGACAAGAGACCCAGTACTTC. The encoded protein is CASSASRDRRQETQYF.

The chain uses TRBV5-1 and TRBJ2-1, with 7 bases fitting TRBD1. J was trimmed by 5 bases and V by 4 bases; bases with no gene match: 9. Germline lookup yields CDR1 SGHRS and CDR2 YFSETQ. CDR3 length equals 15 residues. DNA of the CDR3: TGCGCCAGCAGCGTACAGGGGTTTAGAAACAATGAGCAGTTCTTC. Amino acids: CASSVQGFRNNEQFF.

The chain is built from TRBV19 and TRBJ2-5; a weak D match, TRBD2 (5 bases). Germline V lookup: CDR1 LNHDA, CDR2 SQIVND (reference sequence). The CDR3 consists of 18 residues. V lost 4 bases to trimming and J lost 4 bases, with 25 bases between them. CDR3 residues: CASSKAPPLLEASETQYF. The CDR3 DNA sequence: TGTGCCAGTAGTAAAGCCCCTCCACTACTAGAAGCGTCAGAGACCCAGTACTTC.

The chain uses TRBV10-3 and TRBJ2-5, with D uncertain. This CDR3 comprises 13 residues. CDR1 ENHRY and CDR2 SYGVKD come from the germline V gene. The V end lost 3 bases, the J end lost 5 bases, and 10 bases lay between the germline ends. As DNA, the CDR3 is TGTGCCATCAGTGACTCAATCATGGAGACCCAGTACTTC. The encoded protein is CAISDSIMETQYF.